This T cell receptor beta chain derives from a study of blood T cell repertoires in COVID-19. This table comes from immunoSEQ multiplex PCR, and its TCRdb copy is limited to in-frame clones, with some not included. The sample yields 150,000 to 200,000 clones, just under 90% seen once. CDR3 length: 14 amino acids. The V and J ends lost 7 bases and 2 bases respectively, with 12 bases between them. Looked up from germline, CDR1 is ENHRY and CDR2 is SYGVKD. The receptor comes from a man aged 18 to 30 with active or convalescent COVID-19. The source material was peripheral blood. The rearrangement uses TRBV10-3 and TRBJ1-5; no clear D. DNA of the CDR3: TGTGCCATCAAATCGAGTTCTGGCAATCAGCCCCAGCATTTT. It specifies CAIKSSSGNQPQHF.